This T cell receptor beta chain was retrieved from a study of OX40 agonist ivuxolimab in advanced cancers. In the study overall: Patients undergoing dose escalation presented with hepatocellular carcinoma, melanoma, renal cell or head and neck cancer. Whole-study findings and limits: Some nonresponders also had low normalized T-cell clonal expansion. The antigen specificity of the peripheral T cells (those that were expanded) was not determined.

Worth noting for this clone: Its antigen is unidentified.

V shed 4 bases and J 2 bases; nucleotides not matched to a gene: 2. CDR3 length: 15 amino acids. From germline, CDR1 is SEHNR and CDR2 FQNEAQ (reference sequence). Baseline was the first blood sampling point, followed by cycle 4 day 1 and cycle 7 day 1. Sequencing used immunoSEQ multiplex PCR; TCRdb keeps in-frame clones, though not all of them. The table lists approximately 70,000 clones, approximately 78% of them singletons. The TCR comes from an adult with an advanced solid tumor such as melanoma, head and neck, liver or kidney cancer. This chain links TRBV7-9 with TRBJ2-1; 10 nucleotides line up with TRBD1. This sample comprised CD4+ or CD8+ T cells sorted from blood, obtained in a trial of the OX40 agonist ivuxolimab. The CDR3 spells CASSSGTGAYNEQFF. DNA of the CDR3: TGTGCCAGCAGCTCTGGGACAGGGGCCTACAATGAGCAGTTCTTC.